This TCR beta chain was sequenced in a study of post-analysis software for immune sequencing data. V gave up 3 bases and J gave up 10 bases; unmatched junction bases: 13. This CDR3 has 16 residues. The germline gives CDR1 KGHDR, CDR2 SFDVKD. Findings and limits, study-wide: TRBV5-6, TRBV5-1 and TRBV20-1 belonged to a set of about 5 TRBV segments that were more frequent in patients than controls.

Unique molecular identifiers had been added to the TCR beta cDNA libraries. When about 0.85 to 11 million T cells were used, they gave some 520,000 cDNA molecules. TCRdb ran MiXCR on the PCR reads and lists one entry per CDR3 protein. The sample consists of under 900,000 distinct CDR3 sequences, 53% of them appearing once. With respect to this clonotype: Its antigen remains unidentified.

Sequenced material: blood. The source is a girl aged 5 to 17 with multiple sclerosis. The chain combines TRBV24-1 with TRBJ2-1, with 8 bases aligning to TRBD1. This CDR3 is CATSDTTGQVLGEQFF. CDR3 bases: TGTGCCACCAGTGATACCACGGGACAGGTCCTAGGGGAGCAGTTCTTC.